This T cell receptor beta chain was identified during a study of T-cell reconstitution after alpha-beta-depleted transplantation in children. This CDR3 has 13 amino acids. Trimming pared 5 bases from V and 1 base from J, leaving 7 bases between. Germline V gene sequence: CDR1 SGHVS, CDR2 FQNEAQ. This sample's TCRbeta library carried unique molecular identifier barcodes. TCRdb fed the PCR reads into MiXCR, producing one record per CDR3 protein. The sample has around 200,000 distinct CDR3 sequences; roughly 7.5% are singletons. This clonotype was seen at least ten times. The chain combines TRBV7-8 with TRBJ2-3; D is ambiguous. The TCR was taken from a human donor who donated a stem cell graft to a child with Wiskott-Aldrich syndrome. Sequencing used PBMCs from the stem cell graft donor, obtained from the stem cell graft. This CDR3 reads CASSQYRTDTQYF. Here the CDR3 DNA reads TGTGCCAGCAGCCAGTATCGCACAGATACGCAGTATTTT.